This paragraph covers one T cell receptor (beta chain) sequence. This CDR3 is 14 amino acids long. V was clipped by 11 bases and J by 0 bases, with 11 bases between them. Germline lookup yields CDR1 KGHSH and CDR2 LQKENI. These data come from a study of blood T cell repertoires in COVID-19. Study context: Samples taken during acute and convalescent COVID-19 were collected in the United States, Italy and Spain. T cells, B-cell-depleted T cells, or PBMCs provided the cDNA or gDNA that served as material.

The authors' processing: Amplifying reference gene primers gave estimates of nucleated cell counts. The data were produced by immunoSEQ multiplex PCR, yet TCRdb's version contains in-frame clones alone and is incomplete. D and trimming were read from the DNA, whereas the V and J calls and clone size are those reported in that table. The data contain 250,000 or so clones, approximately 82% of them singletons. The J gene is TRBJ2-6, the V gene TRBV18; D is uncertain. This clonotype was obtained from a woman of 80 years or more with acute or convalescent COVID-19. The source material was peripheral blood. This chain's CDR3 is CASLPGSGANVLTF. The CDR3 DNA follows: TGTGCCTCACTCCCGGGCTCTGGGGCCAACGTCCTGACTTTC.